This is a list of T cell receptor beta chains from one sample in a study of cytomegalovirus exposure and HLA in healthy donors. Repertoires were generated with immunoSEQ multiplex PCR, while TCRdb's copy carries only in-frame clones and drops some. The repertoire holds 84,000 or so clones, with 76% as singletons. Sample: PBMCs. The receptors stem from a male donor in good health and CMV-seronegative. Both conserved end residues are part of each CDR3. The D gene is left open where the match is weak. Rows may omit the clone size; those that give it use once, few, many or a size class.

v_gene	d_gene	j_gene	abundance	CDR3nt	CDR3aa
TRBV18	NA	TRBJ2-7	NA	TGTGCCAGCTCACCACTGACGGGGAGCGGGCTACAACTATACGAGCAGTACTTC	CASSPLTGSGLQLYEQYF
TRBV5-6	TRBD2	TRBJ2-3	NA	TGTGCCAGCAGCTTGGCTAGCGGGGAACCCACAGATACGCAGTATTTT	CASSLASGEPTDTQYF
TRBV28	NA	TRBJ2-3	NA	TGTGCCAGCACGCTTACTAGCACAGATACGCAGTATTTT	CASTLTSTDTQYF
TRBV18	TRBD1	TRBJ2-7	NA	TGTGCCAGCTCACCGCCGGGACAGGGACAATACGAGCAGTACTTC	CASSPPGQGQYEQYF
TRBV7-9	TRBD1	TRBJ2-5	few	TGTGCCAGCAGCTTAGGGGACAGGGGAATTCTGGAGACCCAGTACTTC	CASSLGDRGILETQYF
TRBV29-1	NA	TRBJ1-1	few	TGCAGCGTCCGGAACAATAGGGGGACTGAAGCTTTCTTT	CSVRNNRGTEAFF
TRBV9	TRBD1	TRBJ2-2	NA	TGTGCCAGCAGCGTATCCCAGGGGGCAGGCACCGGGGAGCTGTTTTTT	CASSVSQGAGTGELFF
TRBV2	NA	TRBJ1-2	NA	TGTGCCAGCAGTGAAGCTGGCAGGGTCTATGGCTACACCTTC	CASSEAGRVYGYTF
TRBV7-2	TRBD1	TRBJ1-3	NA	TGTGCCAGCAGCTCCCTGGGGCCCCGGGACAGTGAATATTTT	CASSSLGPRDSEYF
TRBV19	NA	TRBJ1-1	once	TGTGCCAGTAGTCCCCGCCAGGTTGGGAACACTGAAGCTTTCTTT	CASSPRQVGNTEAFF
TRBV7-8	NA	TRBJ1-4	NA	TGTGCCAGCAGCTGGACGTGGGAGGCGGGAAATGAAAAACTGTTTTTT	CASSWTWEAGNEKLFF
TRBV28	NA	TRBJ1-1	NA	TGTGCCAGCAGTCGACATCCCGGGACTGGGGCTTTCTTT	CASSRHPGTGAFF
TRBV6-6	NA	TRBJ1-1	NA	TGTGCCAGCAGTTACGACAGTAAGGGGCTTTTCTTT	CASSYDSKGLFF
TRBV2	NA	TRBJ2-4	few	TGTGCCTCAGCAGGGATAGGTGACATTCAGTACTTC	CASAGIGDIQYF
TRBV11-3	TRBD2	TRBJ2-2	NA	TGTGCCAGCAGCTCCCGGGGAGGGGCGGACGGGGAGCTGTTTTTT	CASSSRGGADGELFF